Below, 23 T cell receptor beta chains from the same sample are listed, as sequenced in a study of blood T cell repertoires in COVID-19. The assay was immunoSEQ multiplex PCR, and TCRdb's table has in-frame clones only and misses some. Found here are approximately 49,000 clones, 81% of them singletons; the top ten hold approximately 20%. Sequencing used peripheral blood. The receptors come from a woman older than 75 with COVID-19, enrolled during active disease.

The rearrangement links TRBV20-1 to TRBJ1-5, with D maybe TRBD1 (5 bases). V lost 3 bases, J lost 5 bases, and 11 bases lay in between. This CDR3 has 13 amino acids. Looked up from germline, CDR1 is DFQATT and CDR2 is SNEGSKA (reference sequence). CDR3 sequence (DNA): TGCAGTGCTAGTTGGGGGAGGCATCAGCCCCAGCATTTT. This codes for CSASWGRHQPQHF.

CDR3 coding DNA: TGTGCCACTGTCCGGGACAGGGGTGTACATAACGAGCAGTACTTC. Translated, it gives CATVRDRGVHNEQYF. This chain joins TRBV6-5 and TRBJ2-7, with 10 bases fitting TRBD1. This CDR3 region has 15 residues. The V and J ends lost 10 bases and 5 bases, in that order; junction bases with no gene match: 14. Looked up from germline, CDR1 is MNHEY and CDR2 is SVGAGI.

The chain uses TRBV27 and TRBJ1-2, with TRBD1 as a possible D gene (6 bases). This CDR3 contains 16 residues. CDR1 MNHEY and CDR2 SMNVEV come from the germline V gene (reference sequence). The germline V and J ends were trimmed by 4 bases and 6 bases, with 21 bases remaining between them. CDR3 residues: CASSSRIGQSYNGYTF. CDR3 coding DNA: TGTGCCAGCAGTTCCCGAATTGGACAGTCCTATAATGGCTACACCTTC.

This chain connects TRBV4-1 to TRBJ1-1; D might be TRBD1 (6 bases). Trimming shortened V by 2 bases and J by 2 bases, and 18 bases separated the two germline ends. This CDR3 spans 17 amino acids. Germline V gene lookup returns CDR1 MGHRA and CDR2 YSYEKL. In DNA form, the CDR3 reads TGCGCCAGCAGCCAAACAGGGTTAATATCCTTAAACACTGAAGCTTTCTTT. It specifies CASSQTGLISLNTEAFF.

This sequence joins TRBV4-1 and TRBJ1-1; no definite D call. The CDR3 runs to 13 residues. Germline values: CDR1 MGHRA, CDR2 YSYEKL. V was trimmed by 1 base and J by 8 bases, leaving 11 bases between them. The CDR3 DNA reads TGCGCCAGCAGCCAAGGCCCCGGGTGGGAAGCTTTCTTT. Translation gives CASSQGPGWEAFF.

The CDR3 DNA reads TGCGCCAGCAGCAGGCTCCGGGACAGGGGAGATACGCAGTATTTT. Its translation: CASSRLRDRGDTQYF. The chain recombines TRBV5-1 with TRBJ2-3, with 10 bases fitting TRBD1. This CDR3 comprises 15 residues. In germline, CDR1 is SGHRS, CDR2 YFSETQ. Unmatched junction bases numbered 7, after V lost 4 bases and J lost 5 bases.

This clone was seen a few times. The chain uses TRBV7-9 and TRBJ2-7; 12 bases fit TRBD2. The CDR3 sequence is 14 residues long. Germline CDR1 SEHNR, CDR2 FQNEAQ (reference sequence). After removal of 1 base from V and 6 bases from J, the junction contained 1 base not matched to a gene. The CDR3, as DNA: TGTGCCAGCAGCTTAGGACTAGCGGGAGTCGAGCAGTACTTC. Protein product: CASSLGLAGVEQYF.

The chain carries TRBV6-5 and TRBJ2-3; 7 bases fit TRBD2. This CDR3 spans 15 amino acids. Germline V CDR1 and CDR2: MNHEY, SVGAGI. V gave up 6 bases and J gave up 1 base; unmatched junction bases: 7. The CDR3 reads CASSLGGSGTDTQYF. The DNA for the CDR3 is TGTGCCAGCAGCCTGGGGGGGTCGGGCACAGATACGCAGTATTTT.

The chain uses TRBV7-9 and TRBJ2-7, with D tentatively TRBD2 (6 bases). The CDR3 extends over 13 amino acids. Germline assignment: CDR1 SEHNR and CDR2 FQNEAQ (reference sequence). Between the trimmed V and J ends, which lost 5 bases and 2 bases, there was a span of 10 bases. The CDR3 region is CASSPGLPYEQYF. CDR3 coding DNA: TGTGCCAGCAGCCCTGGACTACCCTACGAGCAGTACTTC.

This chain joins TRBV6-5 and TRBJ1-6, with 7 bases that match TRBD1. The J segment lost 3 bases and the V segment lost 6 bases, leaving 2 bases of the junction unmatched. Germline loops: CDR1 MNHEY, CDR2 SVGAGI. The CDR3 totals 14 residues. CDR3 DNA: TGTGCCAGCAGACGGACAGGCTATAATTCACCCCTCCACTTT. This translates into CASRRTGYNSPLHF.

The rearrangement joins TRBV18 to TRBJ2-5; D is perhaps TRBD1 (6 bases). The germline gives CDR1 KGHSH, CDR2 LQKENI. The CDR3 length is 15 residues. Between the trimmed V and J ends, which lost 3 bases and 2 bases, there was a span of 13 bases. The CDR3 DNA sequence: TGTGCCAGCTCACCCTCCGGGACACGGCAAGAGACCCAGTACTTC. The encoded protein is CASSPSGTRQETQYF.

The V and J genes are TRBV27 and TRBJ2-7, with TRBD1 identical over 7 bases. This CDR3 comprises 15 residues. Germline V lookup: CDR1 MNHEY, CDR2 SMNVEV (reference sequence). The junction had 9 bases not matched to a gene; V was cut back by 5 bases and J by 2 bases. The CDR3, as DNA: TGTGCCAGCAGTCAACGACAGGGTATCACCTACGAGCAGTACTTC. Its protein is CASSQRQGITYEQYF.

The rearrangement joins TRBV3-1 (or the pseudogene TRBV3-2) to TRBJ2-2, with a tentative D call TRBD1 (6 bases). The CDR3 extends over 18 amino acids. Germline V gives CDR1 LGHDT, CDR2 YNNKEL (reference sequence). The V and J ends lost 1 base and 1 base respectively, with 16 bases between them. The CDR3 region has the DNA TGTGCCAGCAGCCAAGGAAGGGGCAGGGGCCAGAACACCGGGGAGCTGTTTTTT. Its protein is CASSQGRGRGQNTGELFF.

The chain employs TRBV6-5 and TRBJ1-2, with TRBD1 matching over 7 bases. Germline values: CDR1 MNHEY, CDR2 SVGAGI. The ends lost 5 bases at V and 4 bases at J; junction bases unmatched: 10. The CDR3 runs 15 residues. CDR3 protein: CASSMVDRAFYGYTF. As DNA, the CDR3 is TGTGCCAGCAGTATGGTCGACAGGGCGTTCTATGGCTACACCTTC.

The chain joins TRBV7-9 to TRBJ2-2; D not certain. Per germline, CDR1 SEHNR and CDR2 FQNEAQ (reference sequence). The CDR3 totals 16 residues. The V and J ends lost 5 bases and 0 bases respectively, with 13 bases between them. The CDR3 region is CASSPRPLANTGELFF. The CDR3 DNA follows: TGTGCCAGCAGCCCCCGCCCATTAGCGAACACCGGGGAGCTGTTTTTT.

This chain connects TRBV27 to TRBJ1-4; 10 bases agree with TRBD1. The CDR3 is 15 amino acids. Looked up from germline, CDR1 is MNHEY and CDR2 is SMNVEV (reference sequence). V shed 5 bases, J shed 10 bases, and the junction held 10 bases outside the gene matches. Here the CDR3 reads CASSDRGQIVGKLFF. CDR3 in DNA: TGTGCCAGCAGTGACAGGGGGCAGATCGTCGGAAAACTGTTTTTT.

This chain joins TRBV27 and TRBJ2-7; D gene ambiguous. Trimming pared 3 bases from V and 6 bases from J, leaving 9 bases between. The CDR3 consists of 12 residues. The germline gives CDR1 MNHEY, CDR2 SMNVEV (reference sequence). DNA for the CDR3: TGTGCCAGCAGTTTTGCCGGAGCCGAGCAGTACTTC. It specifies CASSFAGAEQYF.

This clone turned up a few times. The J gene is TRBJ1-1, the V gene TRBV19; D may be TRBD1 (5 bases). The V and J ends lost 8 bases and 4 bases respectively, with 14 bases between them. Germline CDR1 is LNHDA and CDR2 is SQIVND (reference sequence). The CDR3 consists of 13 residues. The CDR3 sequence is CASAIQGSTEAFF. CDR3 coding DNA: TGTGCCAGTGCTATTCAGGGCAGCACTGAAGCTTTCTTT.

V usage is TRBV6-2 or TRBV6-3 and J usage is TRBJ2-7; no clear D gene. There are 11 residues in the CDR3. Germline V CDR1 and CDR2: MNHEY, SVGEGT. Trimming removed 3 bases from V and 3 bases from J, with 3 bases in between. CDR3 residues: CASSYIYEQYF. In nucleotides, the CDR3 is TGTGCCAGCAGTTATATCTACGAGCAGTACTTC.

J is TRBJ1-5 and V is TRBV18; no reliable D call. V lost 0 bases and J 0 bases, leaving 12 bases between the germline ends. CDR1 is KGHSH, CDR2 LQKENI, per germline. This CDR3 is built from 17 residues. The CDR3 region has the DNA TGTGCCAGCTCACCACCTTCAGGCACGCATAGCAATCAGCCCCAGCATTTT. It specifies CASSPPSGTHSNQPQHF.

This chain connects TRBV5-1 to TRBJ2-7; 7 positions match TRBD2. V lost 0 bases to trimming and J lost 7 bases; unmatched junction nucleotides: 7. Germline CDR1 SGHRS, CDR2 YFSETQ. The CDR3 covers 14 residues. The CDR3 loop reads CASSLAAGAGEQYF. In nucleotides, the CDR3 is TGCGCCAGCAGCTTGGCCGCGGGAGCGGGAGAGCAGTACTTC.

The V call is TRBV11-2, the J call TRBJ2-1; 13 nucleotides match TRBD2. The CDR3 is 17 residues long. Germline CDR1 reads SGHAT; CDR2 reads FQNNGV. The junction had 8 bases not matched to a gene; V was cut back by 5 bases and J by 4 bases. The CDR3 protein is CASSPNPGLAGYNEQFF. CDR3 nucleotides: TGTGCCAGCAGCCCAAACCCGGGACTAGCGGGATACAATGAGCAGTTCTTC.

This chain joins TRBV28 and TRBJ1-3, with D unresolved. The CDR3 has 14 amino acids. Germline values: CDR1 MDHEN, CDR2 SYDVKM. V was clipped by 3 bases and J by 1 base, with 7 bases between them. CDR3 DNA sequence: TGTGCCAGCAGTTTGTACGGGTCTGGAAACACCATATATTTT. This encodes CASSLYGSGNTIYF.